The 14 T cell receptor beta chains given below trace back to one sample, sequenced in a study of tissue T cells after allogeneic stem cell transplantation. Libraries were prepared by immunoSEQ multiplex PCR; TCRdb keeps only in-frame clonotypes and omits some of them. This sample has more than 2,000 clones, with less than 55% found just once. Time point denoted: mouse harvest day 14 after allogeneic transplant. Each mouse received 10^7 T-cell-depleted marrow cells plus 10^6 splenic CD5+ T cells by tail vein. The sequencing sample was made of lymph node tissue. These receptors were collected from a female BALB/c mouse given C57BL/6 T cells with graft-versus-host disease after an allogeneic hematopoietic cell transplant.

This clone is labeled as medium-sized. The germline and genes are mouse ones. The sequence runs out 1 residue before the end of the CDR3; the remainder is reconstructed from the germline J gene. The chain joins TRBV23 to TRBJ2-7; the table assigns TRBD1, which was not confirmed against the DNA. Germline V gene lookup returns CDR1 KGHTA and CDR2 FQNQQP. This CDR3 contains 12 residues. CDR3 DNA, as far as it was read: TGCTCCAGCAGACGGGACAGGGATGAACAGTAC. Residues: CSSRRDRDEQY. The CDR3 in its entirety is CSSRRDRDEQYF. The full variable domain, its missing parts supplied by reference TRBV23 and TRBJ2-7, is DAAVTQKPRYLIKMKGQEAEMKCIPEKGHTAVFWYQQKQSKELKFLIYFQNQQPLDQIDMVKERFSAVCPSSSLCSLGIRTCEAEDSALYLCSSRRDRDEQYFGPGTRLTVL.

This clone has a handful of counts. The genes are named according to mouse. The observed sequence ends 1 residue before the CDR3 terminus, with the missing tail filled in from the germline J gene. This chain links TRBV26 with TRBJ2-7; TRBD1 matches at 8 bases. The CDR3 length is 14 residues. CDR1 and CDR2 (germline): KGHPV, FQNQEV (reference sequence). V gave up 6 bases and J gave up 3 bases; unmatched junction bases: 7. CDR3 amino acids: CASSPGTGVYEQYF. The DNA read from the CDR3 is TGTGCCAGCAGCCCCGGGACAGGAGTCTATGAACAGTAC.

As for this clone: Genes here carry mouse names. The missing CDR3 end, 1 residue past where the read stops, is filled in from the germline J gene. V is TRBV26 and J is TRBJ1-3; TRBD1 agrees at 9 bases. This CDR3 is built from 15 residues. The V gene end was trimmed by 1 base and the J gene end by 3 bases; junction bases not matched to a gene: 1. Germline assignment: CDR1 KGHPV and CDR2 FQNQEV (reference sequence). CDR3 DNA, as far as it was read: TGTGCCAGCAGTCTGTGGACAGGGGTTGGAAATACGCTCTAT. Protein sequence: CASSLWTGVGNTLY. The CDR3 in its entirety is CASSLWTGVGNTLYF.

Regarding this clone: The gene names given are mouse names. CDR3 DNA, as far as it was read: TGTGCCAGCAGTGATGCAGGGGGGGAGGCCGACTACACC. It encodes CASSDAGGEADYT. The CDR3 as a whole reads CASSDAGGEADYTF. The chain has TRBV13-3 and TRBJ1-2, with 7 bases matching TRBD1. The CDR3 is cut off 1 residue early in the read; its end comes from the germline J gene. Per germline, CDR1 NNHDY and CDR2 SYVADS. The CDR3 consists of 14 residues. With 0 bases clipped from V and 6 bases from J, the junction kept 5 bases outside the gene matches.

Judged by abundance, this clone is hyperexpanded. Gene names follow the mouse nomenclature. The observed sequence ends 1 residue before the CDR3 terminus, with the missing tail filled in from the germline J gene. This chain links TRBV13-3 with TRBJ2-7; 8 bases align to TRBD2. This CDR3 has 14 residues. V was pared by 2 bases and J by 0 bases, with 1 base of the junction left unmatched. Germline lookup yields CDR1 NNHDY and CDR2 SYVADS. Here the CDR3 reads CASSDWGDSYEQYF. CDR3 bases read: TGTGCCAGCAGTGACTGGGGGGACTCCTATGAACAGTAC.

Note on this clone: Gene names are mouse gene names. The missing CDR3 end, 1 residue past where the read stops, is filled in from the germline J gene. The chain carries TRBV20 and TRBJ2-7, with 7 nucleotides matching TRBD2. CDR1 and CDR2 from the germline V gene are GFQATS and STVNSAI. J lost 3 bases, V lost 3 bases, and 2 bases had no gene match. The CDR3 extends over 12 amino acids. The covered CDR3 bases are TGTGGTGCTAGTCCTGGGGGCTATGAACAGTAC. This translates into CGASPGGYEQY. The CDR3 as a whole reads CGASPGGYEQYF. Drawing the rest from reference TRBV20 and TRBJ2-7, the complete variable domain is GALVYQYPRRTICKSGTSMRMECQAVGFQATSVAWYRQSPQKTFELIALSTVNSAIKYEQNFTQEKFPISHPNLSFSSMTVLNAYLEDRGLYLCGASPGGYEQYFGPGTRLTVL.

This clone occurred a few times. Mouse gene names and germline throughout. The CDR3 goes on 1 residue after the read ends, and that part is filled in from the germline J gene. The chain employs TRBV26 and TRBJ1-3; possible D gene TRBD1, 6 bases. The germline V and J ends were trimmed by 5 bases and 0 bases, with 8 bases remaining between them. Per the germline V gene, CDR1 is KGHPV and CDR2 is FQNQEV (reference sequence). The CDR3 covers 14 residues. The CDR3 DNA, read in part, is TGTGCCAGCAGTGGACAGAATTCTGGAAATACGCTCTAT. As protein: CASSGQNSGNTLY. The whole CDR3 region reads CASSGQNSGNTLYF.

Regarding this clone: Gene and germline names: mouse. The covered CDR3 bases are TGTGCCAGCAGCAGACAGAACCAAGACACCCAGTAC. It is translated as CASSRQNQDTQY. The complete CDR3 sequence is CASSRQNQDTQYF. The chain joins TRBV26 to TRBJ2-5, with a weak D call TRBD1 (5 bases). The missing CDR3 end, 1 residue past where the read stops, is filled in from the germline J gene. Trimming removed 6 bases at V and 0 bases at J, with 7 bases between. The CDR3 loop spans 13 amino acids. Germline V CDR1 and CDR2: KGHPV, FQNQEV (reference sequence).

Notes on this clone: Any gene name here is a mouse gene name. The CDR3 end lies 1 residue beyond the end of the read and is filled in from the germline J gene. This sequence joins TRBV12-1 and TRBJ2-7, with 10 bases lining up with TRBD2. Looked up from germline, CDR1 is SGHSN and CDR2 is HYEKVE. The J segment lost 0 bases and the V segment lost 6 bases, leaving 4 bases of the junction unmatched. The CDR3 length is 14 residues. The CDR3 region is CASSDWGDSYEQYF. The CDR3 DNA, read in part, is TGTGCCAGCAGTGACTGGGGGGACTCCTATGAACAGTAC.

In regard to this clone: The gene symbols are mouse symbols. The read halts 1 residue ahead of the CDR3 end, with the missing end drawn from the germline J gene. J is TRBJ2-2 and V is TRBV26, with D perhaps TRBD1 (7 bases). V dropped 2 bases and J dropped 0 bases, with 10 bases sitting between them. The germline gives CDR1 KGHPV, CDR2 FQNQEV (reference sequence). The CDR3 is 16 residues long. CDR3 region: CASSLLRGANTGQLYF. The CDR3 DNA, read in part, is TGTGCCAGCAGTCTGCTCAGGGGGGCAAACACCGGGCAGCTCTAC.

With regard to this clone: Mouse gene names and germline throughout. The read is 1 residue too short to cover the CDR3 end, so that end is filled in from the germline J gene. J is TRBJ1-6 and V is TRBV26; D remains unclear. TRBJ1-6 is filed as an ORF, its function uncertain. The V end was cut by 2 bases, the J end by 4 bases, with 6 bases between. This CDR3 has 14 residues. Per the germline V gene, CDR1 is KGHPV and CDR2 is FQNQEV (reference sequence). The sequenced part of the CDR3 DNA is TGTGCCAGCAGTCTGGAGGTTTATAATTCGCCCCTCTAC. Translated, it gives CASSLEVYNSPLY. The whole CDR3 sequence reads CASSLEVYNSPLYF.

Note on this clone: Gene names are mouse gene names. The read halts 1 residue ahead of the CDR3 end, with the missing end drawn from the germline J gene. The chain employs TRBV26 and TRBJ1-5, with D possibly being TRBD1 (6 bases). CDR1 is KGHPV and CDR2 is FQNQEV in the germline V gene (reference sequence). V was shortened by 6 bases and J by 9 bases, with 12 bases between the two germline ends. The CDR3 sequence is 12 residues long. The CDR3 here is CASSHREGAPLF. The part of the CDR3 DNA that was read is TGTGCCAGCAGCCACAGGGAAGGGGCTCCGCTT.

About this clone: Germline and genes here are mouse. The read halts 1 residue ahead of the CDR3 end, with the missing end drawn from the germline J gene. V usage is TRBV26 and J usage is TRBJ1-3, with TRBD1 matching 8 bases. The ends lost 4 bases at V and 0 bases at J; junction bases unmatched: 2. The CDR3 length is 15 residues. Germline V lookup: CDR1 KGHPV, CDR2 FQNQEV (reference sequence). Incomplete CDR3 DNA: TGTGCCAGCAGTCGACAGGGGAATTCTGGAAATACGCTCTAT. It specifies CASSRQGNSGNTLY. The whole CDR3 sequence reads CASSRQGNSGNTLYF.

Regarding this clone: Mouse gene names and germline throughout. Coverage ceases 1 residue before the CDR3 finishes, and the germline J gene fills in the end. The V call is TRBV12-1, the J call TRBJ1-1; TRBD1 might be the D (5 bases). CDR3 length: 13 residues. V shed 2 bases and J shed 5 bases, with 11 bases lying between them. The germline gives CDR1 SGHSN, CDR2 HYEKVE. This chain's CDR3 is CASSRQGRTEVFF. The sequenced CDR3 bases are TGTGCCAGCTCTCGGCAGGGCAGGACAGAAGTCTTC.